This TCR beta chain was captured in a study of T cells in localized non-small cell lung cancer. The CDR3 contains 14 residues. With 0 bases removed from V and 3 bases from J, the gap between germline ends came to 8 bases. The germline CDR1 and CDR2 sequences are SGHTS and YDEGEE. Assay: immunoSEQ multiplex PCR; the TCRdb copy retains only in-frame clones and omits some. Of approximately 52,000 clones in the sample, more than 80% were seen once. Study outcomes and limitations: Elevated circulating T cell density in blood was associated with longer overall survival. A single tumor region was sequenced, leaving heterogeneity possible. Maximal T cell clonality occurred in uninvolved adjacent lung, with tumor ranking below it. A median approximately 60 of the top 100 tumor clones appeared in adjacent lung.

As concerns this clone: Its cognate antigen is unknown.

The chain links TRBV5-8 to TRBJ2-3; D is uncertain. The sample was peripheral blood, taken before any cancer treatment. This TCR was recovered from a male donor aged 60 or over with stage III squamous cell lung carcinoma. The CDR3 nucleotides read TGTGCCAGCAGCTTGGGCCAGGTTACAGATACGCAGTATTTT. Encoded protein: CASSLGQVTDTQYF.